The next 22 T cell receptor beta chains were all read from a single sample in a study of regulatory T cells in long-lasting Graves disease. Time point reported: newly diagnosed GD, antithyroid drugs for less than 3 months. From PBMCs, RNA was extracted and then used to make the TCR library. Assembly of TCR beta libraries relied on iRepertoire HTBI primers together with Arm-PCR of CDR3 regions. Via MiXCR, TCRdb re-called the multiplex PCR reads, giving one row per CDR3 protein. The sample yields hundreds of thousands of distinct CDR3 sequences, under 20% seen once. The same sample was also used in a study of T cells in Graves' hyperthyroidism and ophthalmopathy.

This specimen consisted of peripheral blood mononuclear cells (PBMCs), obtained at new diagnosis, from a patient treated with antithyroid drugs. The receptors were gathered from a woman in her 30s with Graves disease.

There are many counts of this clonotype. The rearrangement uses TRBV28 and TRBJ1-6; D is uncertain. The CDR3 is 16 amino acids. Germline V gene sequence: CDR1 MDHEN, CDR2 SYDVKM. Trimming cost V 5 bases and J 0 bases, with 11 bases left between them. CDR3 loop: CASSPDRLSYNSPLHF. The DNA of the CDR3 is TGTGCCAGCAGTCCCGACCGCCTCTCCTATAATTCACCCCTCCACTTT.

This clonotype was counted many times. The V and J genes are TRBV10-3 and TRBJ1-6; D gene ambiguous. The germline V gene has CDR1 ENHRY and CDR2 SYGVKD. V shed 2 bases and J shed 7 bases, with 9 bases lying between them. The CDR3 length is 14 residues. This chain's CDR3 is CAISEGLGNSPLHF. The DNA for the CDR3 is TGTGCCATCAGTGAGGGGCTGGGGAATTCACCCCTCCACTTT.

Written as DNA, the CDR3 is TGTGCCAGCAGCTACACATTGGCCCAGGGGGGCCGCACCGGGGAGCTGTTTTTT. Translating it yields CASSYTLAQGGRTGELFF. The chain has TRBV11-2 and TRBJ2-2, with a weak D call TRBD1 (7 bases). V was cut by 4 bases and J by 4 bases, with 22 bases left in between. Germline CDR1 reads SGHAT; CDR2 reads FQNNGV. The length of the CDR3 is 18 residues.

This clonotype appeared many times. The chain joins TRBV2 to TRBJ2-7; 8 bases are a match to TRBD2. V dropped 8 bases and J dropped 4; count of bases not matched to a gene: 13. Germline assignment: CDR1 SNHLY and CDR2 FYNNEI. The CDR3 runs to 15 residues. The CDR3 region has the DNA TGTGCCAGCCAAGCGGGGGAAGCTCAGGGATACGAGCAGTACTTC. It codes for CASQAGEAQGYEQYF.

The chain links TRBV6-1 to TRBJ1-2; 7 bases align to TRBD1. The germline V gene encodes CDR1 MNHNS and CDR2 SASEGT. CDR3 size: 17 residues. Trimming cost V 6 bases and J 5 bases; bases outside gene matches: 18. The CDR3 sequence is CASRMYRDSPILYGYTF. For the CDR3, the DNA is TGTGCCAGCAGAATGTACCGGGACAGTCCCATCCTATATGGCTACACCTTC.

This clonotype has ten or more counts. The V gene is TRBV6-2 or TRBV6-3, the J gene TRBJ2-3; weak D call: TRBD2 (5 bases). In germline, CDR1 is MNHEY, CDR2 SVGEGT. This CDR3 comprises 14 residues. The ends were cut back, 1 base at V and 4 bases at J, with 9 bases in the middle. CDR3 amino acids: CASSYFGGADTQYF. The CDR3 region has the DNA TGTGCCAGCAGTTACTTTGGAGGCGCAGATACGCAGTATTTT.

The sample holds a few counts of this clonotype. The V and J genes are TRBV3-1 and TRBJ2-5; D call uncertain. V shed 3 bases and J shed 3 bases, with 5 bases lying between them. Per the germline V gene, CDR1 is LGHDT and CDR2 is YNNKEL (reference sequence). The CDR3 loop spans 12 amino acids. DNA of the CDR3: TGTGCCAGCAGCCAGGCAGAAGAGACCCAGTACTTC. Protein: CASSQAEETQYF.

This clonotype has more than one count but fewer than ten. The rearrangement uses TRBV28 and TRBJ1-2; D is uncertain. Germline assignment: CDR1 MDHEN and CDR2 SYDVKM. CDR3 size: 15 residues. The ends were cut back, 3 bases at V and 7 bases at J, with 18 bases in the middle. CDR3 nucleotide sequence: TGTGCCAGCAGTTTGGTTGGTTTTTTAAAAAGTGGCTACACCTTC. It translates to CASSLVGFLKSGYTF.

This clonotype came up once. This chain connects TRBV7-2 to TRBJ2-2; 8 bases are shared with TRBD2. The CDR3 is 17 residues long. Germline V gene sequence: CDR1 SGHTA, CDR2 FQGNSA. The V gene end was trimmed by 3 bases and the J gene end by 6 bases; junction bases not matched to a gene: 12. The CDR3 DNA reads TGTGCCAGCAGCTTCTCCGGGACTAGTGGGGTTGCCGGGGAGCTGTTTTTT. It translates to CASSFSGTSGVAGELFF.

This clonotype has a handful of counts. The genes are TRBV6-1 and TRBJ2-7; 9 bases are a match to TRBD1. The V segment lost 11 bases and the J segment 2 bases; nucleotides outside the gene matches: 16. The CDR3 is 16 residues long. Germline loops: CDR1 MNHNS, CDR2 SASEGT. This CDR3 is CAPSAALRTGAYEQYF. The DNA for the CDR3 is TGTGCCCCGTCGGCTGCCCTTAGGACAGGGGCCTACGAGCAGTACTTC.

This clonotype was recorded many times. The CDR3 coding sequence is TGTGCCAGCAGTTTCCACAGGGATTTTCAGCCCCAGCATTTT. Its protein product is CASSFHRDFQPQHF. The chain uses TRBV27 and TRBJ1-5; D is possibly TRBD1 (6 bases). The germline V gene encodes CDR1 MNHEY and CDR2 SMNVEV (reference sequence). V lost 3 bases and J 6 bases, leaving 12 bases between the germline ends. The CDR3 contains 14 residues.

The chain recombines TRBV30 with TRBJ2-7, with TRBD1 as a possible D gene (6 bases). Per germline, CDR1 GTSNPN and CDR2 SVGIG (reference sequence). Trimming took off 3 bases at V and 2 bases at J, with 14 bases between the two ends. CDR3 length: 14 residues. Here the CDR3 reads CAWSGTPLAYEQYF. CDR3 sequence (DNA): TGTGCCTGGAGCGGGACACCCTTGGCCTACGAGCAGTACTTC.

This clonotype has ten or more counts. J is TRBJ2-5 and V is TRBV2; 10 positions match TRBD2. Germline V gene data show CDR1 as SNHLY and CDR2 as FYNNEI. Trimming at V came to 6 bases and at J to 0 bases, leaving 4 bases not matched to a gene. There are 15 residues in the CDR3. The CDR3 DNA reads as TGTGCCAGCAGCGATAGCGGGAGGTACCAAGAGACCCAGTACTTC. Amino acid sequence: CASSDSGRYQETQYF.

The chain uses TRBV4-2 and TRBJ1-1; 7 nucleotides align to TRBD1. Looked up from germline, CDR1 is LGHNA and CDR2 is YNFKEQ. The trim removed 0 bases at V and 5 bases at J, leaving 12 bases unmatched. The CDR3 is 17 amino acids. The chain's CDR3 is CASSQDTTGPYGTEAFF. The CDR3 nucleotides are TGTGCCAGCAGCCAAGATACGACAGGGCCCTATGGTACTGAAGCTTTCTTT.

Points on this clonotype: This may stem from a read error, because a much larger clone lies one nucleotide away. Without the conserved terminal phenylalanine or tryptophan, this CDR3 likely stems from a read error. The CDR3 here is CASSWGTGYAPLHS. Written as DNA, the CDR3 is TGTGCCAGCAGTTGGGGTACCGGTTACGCACCCCTCCACTCT. The rearrangement uses TRBV6-5 and TRBJ1-6; D is unclear. This CDR3 has 14 amino acids. CDR1 is MNHEY, CDR2 SVGAGI, per germline. V lost 4 bases and J 11 bases, leaving 15 bases between the germline ends.

This clonotype was seen at least ten times. The chain uses TRBV12-3 or TRBV12-4 and TRBJ1-4, with 7 bases matching TRBD1. This CDR3 spans 14 amino acids. Trimming cost V 5 bases and J 8 bases; bases outside gene matches: 8. Here the CDR3 reads CASSTTQGREKLFF. The CDR3 region has the DNA TGTGCCAGCAGTACAACACAGGGGCGGGAAAAACTGTTTTTT.

This clonotype was detected a few times. The chain has TRBV5-5 and TRBJ1-6, with TRBD1 as a possible D gene (6 bases). CDR3 size: 17 residues. Deletions cut 5 bases from V and 0 bases from J, with 15 bases between. Germline loops: CDR1 SGHKS, CDR2 YYEKEE (reference sequence). CDR3 region: CASRDEQGISYNSPLHF. The CDR3 nucleotides are TGTGCCAGCAGAGACGAACAGGGTATCTCCTATAATTCACCCCTCCACTTT.

This clonotype was detected only a few times. The rearrangement links TRBV20-1 to TRBJ1-1; 8 positions agree with TRBD1. Trimming cost V 6 bases and J 4 bases; bases outside gene matches: 1. The germline V gene encodes CDR1 DFQATT and CDR2 SNEGSKA (reference sequence). The CDR3 contains 11 residues. The CDR3 coding sequence is TGCAGTGCAACAGGGGGCACTGAAGCTTTCTTT. This translates into CSATGGTEAFF.

The chain joins TRBV28 to TRBJ2-1, with 10 bases identical to TRBD1. Germline V gene sequence: CDR1 MDHEN, CDR2 SYDVKM. The CDR3 is 15 residues long. After removal of 6 bases from V and 5 bases from J, the junction contained 7 bases not matched to a gene. The CDR3 DNA reads TGTGCCAGCAGGGGGAGGGGGACAGGGGACAATGAGCAGTTCTTC. Translated: CASRGRGTGDNEQFF.

This chain uses TRBV30 with TRBJ2-6; D remains unclear. V shed 4 bases and J shed 2 bases, with 12 bases lying between them. Germline CDR1 GTSNPN, CDR2 SVGIG (reference sequence). The CDR3 is 15 residues long. The CDR3 DNA is TGTGCCTGGATGGCAGGATTCCCTGGGGCCAACGTCCTGACTTTC. It yields the protein CAWMAGFPGANVLTF.

This clonotype occurred many times. This chain joins TRBV30 and TRBJ2-1; possible D gene TRBD1, 5 bases. V lost 0 bases and J 8 bases, leaving 14 bases between the germline ends. This CDR3 region has 14 residues. CDR1 is GTSNPN, CDR2 SVGIG, per germline (reference sequence). CDR3 amino acids: CAWSVWPLGDEQFF. The DNA of the CDR3 is TGTGCCTGGAGTGTCTGGCCATTAGGGGATGAGCAGTTCTTC.

This clonotype was seen repeatedly, ten times or more. The V and J genes are TRBV2 and TRBJ2-4, with 10 bases that match TRBD2. The germline CDR1 and CDR2 sequences are SNHLY and FYNNEI. V lost 7 bases to trimming and J lost 2 bases; unmatched junction nucleotides: 8. CDR3 size: 16 residues. The CDR3 DNA is TGTGCCAGCAACCTAGCGGGAGCTTATACCAAAAACATTCAGTACTTC. Protein: CASNLAGAYTKNIQYF.